What follows describes a single TCR beta chain. Its matching antigen is unknown. These data come from a study of cytomegalovirus exposure and HLA in healthy donors. Donors consisted of healthy bone marrow donors. CDR3 size: 14 residues. V dropped 6 bases and J dropped 4; count of bases not matched to a gene: 9. Germline V lookup: CDR1 MNHEY, CDR2 SMNVEV (reference sequence). PCR employed 60 Vbeta and 13 Jbeta primers. Per the study methods: Roughly 80 million unique TCR beta chains, some 11 million shared, were counted in a later analysis. The protocol was immunoSEQ multiplex PCR, while the TCRdb copy is restricted to in-frame clones and leaves out a portion. V, J and clone size were drawn from that table, and D and trimming were deduced from the DNA. The table shows around 110,000 clones, with approximately 81% occurring only once. Study results and limitations: Data from an earlier analysis indicated that most TCR beta V segments were productive either about 87% or about 30% of the time.

This chain connects TRBV27 to TRBJ2-7, with 7 bases identical to TRBD1. The source is a woman in her twenties or thirties in good health and CMV-seronegative. The sample taken for sequencing was PBMCs. The CDR3 nucleotides are TGTGCCAGCAGAACTCGACAGGGAATTTACGAGCAGTACTTC. Translation: CASRTRQGIYEQYF.